This passage covers 2 T cell receptor beta chains from one sample sequenced in a study of CD8+CD57+ T cells in acquired aplastic anemia. Using genomic DNA as the template, TCR beta VDJ and CDR3 profiling was carried out. One entry per CDR3 protein results from TCRdb running MiXCR on the reads. The data show roughly 58,000 distinct CDR3 sequences, under 55% seen once. The sample comprised sorted CD4+, CD8+, or CD8+CD57+ T cells (not recorded which) from PBMCs. The source of these receptors is a human donor in good health, serving as a control.

A few counts support this clonotype. One end of the junction varies from germline; a read error may be responsible. The chain uses TRBV25-1 and TRBJ2-1; 7 bases align to TRBD2. CDR1 is MGHDK and CDR2 is SYGVNS in the germline V gene. The CDR3 sequence is 14 residues long. CDR3 nucleotides: TGTGCCGGCAGTAGACTAGCAGTATACAATGAGCAGTTCTTC. Protein: CAGSRLAVYNEQFF.

This clonotype has just one count. This CDR3 fails to terminate in the conserved phenylalanine or tryptophan, so it likely reflects a read error. It is unclear where the CDR3 begins or ends on the DNA, so no DNA is shown, and the CDR3 is as TCRdb lists it. This chain connects TRBV7-2 to TRBJ2-7; TRBD1 is taken as the D call from the table, unchecked against the DNA. Counting both end residues, the CDR3 totals 11 amino acids. The germline CDR1 and CDR2 sequences are SGHTA and FQGNSA. The CDR3 sequence: CASSLAAGPLI.